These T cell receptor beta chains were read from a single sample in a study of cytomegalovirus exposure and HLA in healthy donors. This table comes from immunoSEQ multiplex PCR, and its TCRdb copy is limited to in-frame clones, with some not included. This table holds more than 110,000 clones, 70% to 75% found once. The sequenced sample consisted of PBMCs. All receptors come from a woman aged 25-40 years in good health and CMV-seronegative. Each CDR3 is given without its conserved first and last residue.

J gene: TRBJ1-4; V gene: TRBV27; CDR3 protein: ASSLLAGVEKLF
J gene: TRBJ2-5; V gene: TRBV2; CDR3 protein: ASSAGLAGWETQY
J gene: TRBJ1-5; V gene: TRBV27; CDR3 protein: ASSGTGVYSNQPQH
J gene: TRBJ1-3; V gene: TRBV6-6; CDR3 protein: ASWALYSGNTIY
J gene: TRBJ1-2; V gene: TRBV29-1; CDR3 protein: SARDSSGYGYT
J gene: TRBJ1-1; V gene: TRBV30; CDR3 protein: AWKESPGNTEAF
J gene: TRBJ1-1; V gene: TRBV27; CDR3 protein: ASSLEAPKFGNTEAF
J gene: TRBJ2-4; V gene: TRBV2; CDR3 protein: AIIAGGKKNIQY
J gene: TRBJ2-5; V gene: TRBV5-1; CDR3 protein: ASSTLGQGQETQY
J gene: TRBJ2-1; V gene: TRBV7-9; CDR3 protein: ASSSPGQGINEQF
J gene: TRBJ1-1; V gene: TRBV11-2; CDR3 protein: ASSPVQGWGEAF
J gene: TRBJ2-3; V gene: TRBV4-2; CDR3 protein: ASSQPGLAVFGTDTQY
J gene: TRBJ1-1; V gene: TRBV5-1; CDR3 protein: ASSSLPYVSNTEAF
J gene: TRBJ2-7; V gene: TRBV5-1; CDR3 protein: ASSLEGMSYEQY
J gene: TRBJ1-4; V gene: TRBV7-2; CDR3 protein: ASSFPGLRRLF
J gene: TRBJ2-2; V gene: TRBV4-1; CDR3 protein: ASSQEGGTRLTGELF
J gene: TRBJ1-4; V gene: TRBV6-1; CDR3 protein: ASHPGQGAYEKLF
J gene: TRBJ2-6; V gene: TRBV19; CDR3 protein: ASSIRRSGANVLT
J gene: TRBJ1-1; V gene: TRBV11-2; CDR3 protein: ASSLNSAAMNTEAF
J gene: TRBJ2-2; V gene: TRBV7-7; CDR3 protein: ASSLTHFGANTGELF
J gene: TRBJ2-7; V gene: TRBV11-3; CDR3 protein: ASSLGPGQGYEQY
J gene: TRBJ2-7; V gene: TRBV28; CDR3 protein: AATEGTTYEQY
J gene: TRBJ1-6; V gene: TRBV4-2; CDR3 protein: ASSEGQASSYNSPLH
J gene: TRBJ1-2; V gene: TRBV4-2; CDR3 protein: ASSLAPGTDYGYT
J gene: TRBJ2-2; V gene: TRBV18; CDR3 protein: ASSPRLAGGAGELF
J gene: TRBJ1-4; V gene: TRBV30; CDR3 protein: ACLEDREKLF
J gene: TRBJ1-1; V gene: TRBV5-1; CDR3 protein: ASREGTGPEAF
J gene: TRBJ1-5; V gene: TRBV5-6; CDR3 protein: ASSWGSGTGDQPQH
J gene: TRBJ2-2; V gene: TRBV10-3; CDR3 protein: AITDPGQGANTGELF
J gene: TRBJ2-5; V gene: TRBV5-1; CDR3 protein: ASSLFGGGQETQY
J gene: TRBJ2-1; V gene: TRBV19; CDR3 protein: ASSRRLVRSNEQF
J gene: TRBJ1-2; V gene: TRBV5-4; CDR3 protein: ASTLDRGQGYT
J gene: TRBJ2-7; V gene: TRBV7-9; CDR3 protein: ASSLGTGGGGLYEQY
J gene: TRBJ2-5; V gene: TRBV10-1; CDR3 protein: ASSDGTGQETQY
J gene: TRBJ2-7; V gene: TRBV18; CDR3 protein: ASSPSTLAGYEQY
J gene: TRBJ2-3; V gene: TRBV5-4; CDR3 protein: ASSARLAPFTDTQY
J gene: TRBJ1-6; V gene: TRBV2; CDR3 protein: AGREGRGIASNSPLH
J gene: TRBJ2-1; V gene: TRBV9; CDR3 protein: ASSVAASSYNEQF
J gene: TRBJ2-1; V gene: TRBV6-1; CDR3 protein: ASSALADSYNEQF
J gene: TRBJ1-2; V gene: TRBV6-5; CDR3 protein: ASSEGGGVSGYT
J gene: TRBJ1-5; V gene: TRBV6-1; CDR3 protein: ASSGTGGHRQPQH
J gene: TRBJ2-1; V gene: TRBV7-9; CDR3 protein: ASSSGGRVNEQF